Included here is one T cell receptor beta chain sequence, with context. The antigen is unknown. This sample was included in a study of cytomegalovirus exposure and HLA in healthy donors. General study points: There were some 150 TCR beta chains listed as cytomegalovirus-associated. The CMV antigen specificity of a few CMV-associated chains was confirmed through in vitro analysis. According to a subsequent analysis, TCR clusters from the first cohort were inclined to appear together in the roughly 120 validation repertoires.

The germline V gene has CDR1 GTSNPN and CDR2 SVGIG (reference sequence). This CDR3 region has 16 residues. With 3 bases clipped from V and 4 bases from J, the junction kept 10 bases outside the gene matches. Assay: immunoSEQ multiplex PCR; the TCRdb copy retains only in-frame clones and omits some. The data contain about 150,000 clones, around 84% of them singletons. Sequencing input: PBMCs. The sequence was collected from a human donor in good health. The chain couples TRBV30 to TRBJ1-5; 9 bases line up with TRBD1. CDR3 region: CAWSAPDRGRNQPQHF. The DNA for the CDR3 is TGTGCCTGGAGCGCACCGGACAGGGGAAGGAATCAGCCCCAGCATTTT.